The rows below give T cell receptor beta chains drawn from one sample of a study of cytomegalovirus exposure and HLA in healthy donors. Produced via immunoSEQ multiplex PCR; TCRdb's table is partial and in-frame only. The sample's table shows some 150,000 clones. Material for sequencing was PBMCs. These receptors originate from a woman aged 18 to 35 in good health and CMV-seronegative. Both conserved end residues are part of each CDR3. D genes are given only for firm matches.

DNA: TGTGCCAGCAGCTTAGGGCTAGCGGGAGGTGTGTCCTACAATGAGCAGTTCTTC
CDR3: CASSLGLAGGVSYNEQFF
J: TRBJ2-1
V: TRBV7-2
D: TRBD2

DNA: TGTGCCAGCAGCTTAGGGAGGCGGACTAGCGCGATGCCCTTCCCCAATGAGCAGTTCTTC
CDR3: CASSLGRRTSAMPFPNEQFF
J: TRBJ2-1
V: TRBV7-8
D: TRBD2

DNA: TGTGCCAGCAGTAAAGTGGCGGGCGTTAACACCGGGGAGCTGTTTTTT
CDR3: CASSKVAGVNTGELFF
J: TRBJ2-2
V: TRBV6-1
D: -

DNA: TGTGCCAGCCACAGGGGAGTGGGAAACACTGAAGCTTTCTTT
CDR3: CASHRGVGNTEAFF
J: TRBJ1-1
V: TRBV6-5
D: TRBD1

DNA: TGCGCCAGCAGCCAACAGGAGAACACTGAAGCTTTCTTT
CDR3: CASSQQENTEAFF
J: TRBJ1-1
V: TRBV5-1
D: -

DNA: TGCGCCAGCAGCCACCAGGGCAGCGAGGGGGACGAGCAGTACTTC
CDR3: CASSHQGSEGDEQYF
J: TRBJ2-7
V: TRBV4-1
D: -

DNA: TGTGCCACCCCCTCGACACCGGACAATGAGCAGTTCTTC
CDR3: CATPSTPDNEQFF
J: TRBJ2-1
V: TRBV6-1
D: -

DNA: TGTGCCAGCTCAGGGGGACTTCGCACTGAAGCTTTCTTT
CDR3: CASSGGLRTEAFF
J: TRBJ1-1
V: TRBV11-2
D: TRBD1

DNA: TGTGCCAGCAGAAGGGGGCAACAAGGGGTAGGTGGCTACACCTTC
CDR3: CASRRGQQGVGGYTF
J: TRBJ1-2
V: TRBV27
D: TRBD1

DNA: TGTGCCAGCAGCGGGGGGGACTTCCTCAATGAGCAGTTCTTC
CDR3: CASSGGDFLNEQFF
J: TRBJ2-1
V: TRBV5-4
D: TRBD2

DNA: TGTGCCAGCAGCCCTCCGAGACAGGGAGGTCAAGAGACCCAGTACTTC
CDR3: CASSPPRQGGQETQYF
J: TRBJ2-5
V: TRBV9
D: -

DNA: TGCGCCAGCAGCTTCCAGGGGGTATCAGAGACCCAGTACTTC
CDR3: CASSFQGVSETQYF
J: TRBJ2-5
V: TRBV5-1
D: TRBD1

DNA: TGTGCCAGCAGCGTGGACTTTAGCACAGATACGCAGTATTTT
CDR3: CASSVDFSTDTQYF
J: TRBJ2-3
V: TRBV6-1
D: -

DNA: TGTGCCAGCAGCGAGACAGGGAACACTGAAGCTTTCTTT
CDR3: CASSETGNTEAFF
J: TRBJ1-1
V: TRBV7-3
D: -

DNA: TGTGCCAGCAGTTCCGGGGACAAGTACGAGCAGTACTTC
CDR3: CASSSGDKYEQYF
J: TRBJ2-7
V: TRBV28
D: -

DNA: TGTGCCAGCAGCCGACAGGGGGCAGGCTATGGCTACACCTTC
CDR3: CASSRQGAGYGYTF
J: TRBJ1-2
V: TRBV6-1
D: TRBD1

DNA: TGCGCCAGCAGTGGGGAGGGGTCCGGAACCTACGAGCAGTACTTC
CDR3: CASSGEGSGTYEQYF
J: TRBJ2-7
V: TRBV10-1
D: TRBD2

DNA: TGTGCCAGCAGCGGAGGGTTAGCGGGAACTACTTCCAAAAACATTCAGTACTTC
CDR3: CASSGGLAGTTSKNIQYF
J: TRBJ2-4
V: TRBV7-9
D: TRBD2

DNA: TGTGCCATCAGTGATTATCGGGTGCAGTTCTTC
CDR3: CAISDYRVQFF
J: TRBJ2-1
V: TRBV10-3
D: -

DNA: TGTGCCAGCAGCTTACAACAAGAGACCCAGTACTTC
CDR3: CASSLQQETQYF
J: TRBJ2-5
V: TRBV7-9
D: -

DNA: TGTGCCAGCAGCTTAAGCCGGGACAGCGGCTACACCTTC
CDR3: CASSLSRDSGYTF
J: TRBJ1-2
V: TRBV7-8
D: TRBD1

DNA: TGTGCCAGTAATAGCGGGGGGTATGACAATGAGCAGTTCTTC
CDR3: CASNSGGYDNEQFF
J: TRBJ2-1
V: TRBV19
D: TRBD2

DNA: TGTGCCTGGACGACAGGGGCCCAAGCTTTCTTT
CDR3: CAWTTGAQAFF
J: TRBJ1-1
V: TRBV30
D: TRBD1

DNA: TGTGCAAGTCGCTTAGGTCCTTGGACTGAAGCTAACACCATATATTTT
CDR3: CASRLGPWTEANTIYF
J: TRBJ1-3
V: TRBV12-2
D: -

DNA: TGTGCCAGCAGCCCACGGACTAGCAGCAATGAGCAGTTCTTC
CDR3: CASSPRTSSNEQFF
J: TRBJ2-1
V: TRBV7-9
D: TRBD2

DNA: TGTGCCAGCTCACCCACCAGCTCCTACAATGAGCAGTTCTTC
CDR3: CASSPTSSYNEQFF
J: TRBJ2-1
V: TRBV18
D: -

DNA: TGTGCCAGCAGTTACTGGGGGGGGCTCGGCACTGAAGCTTTCTTT
CDR3: CASSYWGGLGTEAFF
J: TRBJ1-1
V: TRBV6-5
D: -

DNA: TGTGCCAGCAGCTTAGGGCCAGGGGGCTATGGCTACACCTTC
CDR3: CASSLGPGGYGYTF
J: TRBJ1-2
V: TRBV7-2
D: TRBD1